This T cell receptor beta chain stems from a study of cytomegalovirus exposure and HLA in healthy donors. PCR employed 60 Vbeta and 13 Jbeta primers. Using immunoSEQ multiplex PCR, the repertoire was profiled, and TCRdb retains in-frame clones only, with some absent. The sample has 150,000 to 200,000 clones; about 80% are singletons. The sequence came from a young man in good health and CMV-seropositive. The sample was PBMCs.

The CDR3 loop reads CASSFRTSGSYNEQFF. DNA of the CDR3: TGTGCCAGCAGCTTCCGGACTAGCGGGTCTTACAATGAGCAGTTCTTC. The genes are TRBV11-3 and TRBJ2-1; 11 bases are a match to TRBD2. Per germline, CDR1 SGHNT and CDR2 YENEEA. V shed 3 bases, J shed 4 bases, and the junction held 5 bases outside the gene matches. CDR3 length: 16 residues.